The next 10 T cell receptor beta chains were all read from a single sample in a study of T cell responses to AZD1222 COVID-19 vaccine. The protocol was immunoSEQ multiplex PCR, while the TCRdb copy is restricted to in-frame clones and leaves out a portion. The sample lists over 70,000 clones; roughly 90% were seen once. Sequencing used peripheral blood, obtained on day 0 of AZD1222 vaccination. The receptors derive from an adult in good health.

J is TRBJ2-5 and V is TRBV28, with D perhaps TRBD1 (6 bases). CDR1 MDHEN and CDR2 SYDVKM come from the germline V gene. Between the trimmed V and J ends, which lost 6 bases and 3 bases, there was a span of 17 bases. The CDR3 is made up of 15 amino acids. The CDR3 region is CASRGASRWEETQYF. The DNA for the CDR3 is TGTGCCAGCAGGGGGGCTAGTAGGTGGGAAGAGACCCAGTACTTC. The variable domain in full, completed from reference TRBV28 and TRBJ2-5, reads DVKVTQSSRYLVKRTGEKVFLECVQDMDHENMFWYRQDPGLGLRLIYFSYDVKMKEKGDIPEGYSVSREKKERFSLILESASTNQTSMYLCASRGASRWEETQYFGPGTRLLVL.

The chain employs TRBV6-5 and TRBJ2-1; 8 bases are shared with TRBD2. The CDR3 contains 14 residues. The germline gives CDR1 MNHEY, CDR2 SVGAGI. V dropped 5 bases and J dropped 7; count of bases not matched to a gene: 7. The CDR3 here is CASSNSGKGNEQFF. DNA of the CDR3: TGTGCCAGCAGTAATAGCGGGAAAGGGAATGAGCAGTTCTTC.

V is TRBV27 and J is TRBJ1-2, with D hard to call. V lost 4 bases and J 8 bases, leaving 11 bases between the germline ends. Germline V gene sequence: CDR1 MNHEY, CDR2 SMNVEV (reference sequence). This CDR3 is 12 amino acids long. The CDR3 protein is CASSSWTSGYTF. CDR3 DNA: TGTGCCAGCAGTTCTTGGACTTCGGGCTACACCTTC.

This chain uses TRBV29-1 with TRBJ1-1; 10 nucleotides match TRBD1. CDR1 is SQVTM and CDR2 is ANQGSEA in the germline V gene. The CDR3 extends over 13 amino acids. V lost 1 base and J lost 4; bases outside the gene matches: 0. The CDR3 DNA sequence: TGCAGCGTTGAAGGGACAGGGGGCACTGAAGCTTTCTTT. It yields the protein CSVEGTGGTEAFF.

This chain links TRBV4-3 with TRBJ1-1; D is unclear. The CDR3 contains 14 residues. Trimming removed 1 base at V and 3 bases at J, with 9 bases between. Germline-derived CDR1 and CDR2 are LGHNA and YSLEER. The chain's CDR3 is CASSQVLEDTEAFF. In DNA, the CDR3 is TGCGCCAGCAGCCAAGTATTGGAGGACACTGAAGCTTTCTTT.

The rearrangement uses TRBV28 and TRBJ1-1; 9 nucleotides line up with TRBD1. Germline V gene data show CDR1 as MDHEN and CDR2 as SYDVKM. Trimming at V came to 0 bases and at J to 1 base, leaving 0 bases not matched to a gene. The CDR3 runs 15 residues. CDR3 in amino acids: CASSLWGQGNTEAFF. The CDR3 coding sequence is TGTGCCAGCAGTTTATGGGGACAGGGGAACACTGAAGCTTTCTTT.

The chain links TRBV5-6 to TRBJ2-7; possibly TRBD2 for D (5 bases). Trimming took off 0 bases at V and 9 bases at J, with 10 bases between the two ends. Germline assignment: CDR1 SGHDT and CDR2 YYEEEE. This CDR3 region has 12 residues. Here the CDR3 reads CASSLGGMGQYF. The CDR3 nucleotides read TGTGCCAGCAGCTTGGGAGGGATGGGGCAGTACTTC.

This clone appeared once. J is TRBJ1-2 and V is TRBV28; 9 nucleotides align to TRBD1. Germline trimming cut 9 bases from V and 0 bases from J; bases unmatched to any gene: 5. The germline gives CDR1 MDHEN, CDR2 SYDVKM. This CDR3 comprises 14 residues. CDR3 in amino acids: CASTGGTTNYGYTF. Here the CDR3 DNA reads TGTGCCAGTACAGGGGGCACTACTAACTATGGCTACACCTTC.

V usage is TRBV7-9 and J usage is TRBJ2-1; TRBD2 agrees at 7 bases. Germline lookup yields CDR1 SEHNR and CDR2 FQNEAQ (reference sequence). This CDR3 is 14 amino acids long. Trimming removed 1 base from V and 7 bases from J; junction bases left unmatched: 4. For the CDR3, the DNA is TGTGCCAGCAGCTTAGGACTAGCATCAAATGAGCAGTTCTTC. Translation gives CASSLGLASNEQFF. The whole variable domain, remainder taken from reference TRBV7-9 and TRBJ2-1, is DTGVSQNPRHKITKRGQNVTFRCDPISEHNRLYWYRQTLGQGPEFLTYFQNEAQLEKSRLLSDRFSAERPKGSFSTLEIQRTEQGDSAMYLCASSLGLASNEQFFGPGTRLTVL.

V usage is TRBV4-1 and J usage is TRBJ1-2; TRBD1 matches at 8 bases. J gave up 7 bases and V 1 base, and 2 bases lay outside the gene matches. Germline assignment: CDR1 MGHRA and CDR2 YSYEKL. The CDR3 is 13 residues long. The CDR3 protein is CASSQVTGGGYTF. CDR3 DNA sequence: TGCGCCAGCAGCCAAGTAACAGGGGGTGGCTACACCTTC.